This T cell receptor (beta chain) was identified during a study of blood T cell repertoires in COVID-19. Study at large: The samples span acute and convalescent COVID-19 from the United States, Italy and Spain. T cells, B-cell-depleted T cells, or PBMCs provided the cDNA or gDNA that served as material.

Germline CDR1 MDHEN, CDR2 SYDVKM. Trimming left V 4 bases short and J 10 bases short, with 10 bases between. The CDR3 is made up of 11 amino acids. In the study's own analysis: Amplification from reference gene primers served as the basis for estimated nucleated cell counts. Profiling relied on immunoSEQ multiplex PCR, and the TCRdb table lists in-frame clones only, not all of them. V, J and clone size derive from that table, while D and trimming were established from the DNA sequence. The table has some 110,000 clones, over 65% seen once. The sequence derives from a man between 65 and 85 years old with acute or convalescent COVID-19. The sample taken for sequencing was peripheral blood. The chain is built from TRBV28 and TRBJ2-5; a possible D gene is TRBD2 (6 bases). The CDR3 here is CASSSGSIQYF. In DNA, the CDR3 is TGTGCCAGCAGTTCCGGGAGTATCCAGTACTTC.